The source of this TCR beta chain is a study of cytomegalovirus exposure and HLA in healthy donors. Across the whole study: Ancestry clustering placed 70% to 90% of approximately 370 genotyped donors in the Caucasian-associated cluster. Study conclusions and caveats: TCR beta V- and J-gene trimming was later associated with a missense DCLRE1C variant. Reports described diagnosis of cytomegalovirus status by the classifier as highly specific and sensitive. There were a few CMV-associated chains whose specificity for CMV antigens was confirmed in vitro.

As to this clone: Its specificity is unknown.

The CDR3 contains 15 residues. Looked up from germline, CDR1 is MNHNS and CDR2 is SASEGT. Trimming left V 7 bases short and J 0 bases short, with 14 bases between. The PCR ran on 60 Vbeta and 13 Jbeta primers. Sequenced by immunoSEQ multiplex PCR; TCRdb stores in-frame clones only, minus some. This sample has roughly 140,000 clones, with 55% to 75% found just once. Specimen: PBMCs. The receptor's source is a woman aged 55-69 years in good health and CMV-seropositive. The V gene is TRBV6-1, the J gene TRBJ2-3; possible D gene TRBD1, 6 bases. The CDR3 protein is CASKYDRTSTDTQYF. For the CDR3, the DNA is TGTGCCAGCAAATACGACAGGACGAGCACAGATACGCAGTATTTT.